This entry lists 4 T cell receptor beta chains sequenced from one sample in a study of blood T cell repertoires in COVID-19. Repertoires were generated with immunoSEQ multiplex PCR, while TCRdb's copy carries only in-frame clones and drops some. The data contain under 350,000 clones, less than 85% of them singletons. Sequencing was carried out using peripheral blood. These receptors all stem from a man between 60 and 75 years old who had recovered from COVID-19.

The rearrangement links TRBV4-1 to TRBJ2-7; 8 positions match TRBD1. The CDR3 is made up of 15 amino acids. After removal of 0 bases from V and 7 bases from J, the junction contained 8 bases not matched to a gene. Germline V gene data show CDR1 as MGHRA and CDR2 as YSYEKL. The CDR3 coding sequence is TGCGCCAGCAGCCAAGAGGTCCAGGGGGCGTGGGAGCAGTACTTC. Translating it yields CASSQEVQGAWEQYF.

The chain couples TRBV5-1 to TRBJ1-2; 12 positions agree with TRBD1. The CDR3 sequence is 17 residues long. From germline, CDR1 is SGHRS and CDR2 YFSETQ. Losses at the gene ends were 0 bases for V and 4 bases for J; bases not matched to a gene: 7. The CDR3 bases are TGCGCCAGCAGCTTGGACCCCGGGACAGGGGGCGGCTATGGCTACACCTTC. The encoded protein is CASSLDPGTGGGYGYTF.

The V and J genes are TRBV6-2 or TRBV6-3 and TRBJ2-1, with D perhaps TRBD1 (6 bases). The CDR3 consists of 13 residues. V was cut by 4 bases and J by 6 bases, with 10 bases left in between. The germline V gene has CDR1 MNHEY and CDR2 SVGEGT. CDR3 region: CASSSRTVNEQFF. The CDR3 DNA sequence: TGTGCCAGCAGTTCTCGGACAGTCAATGAGCAGTTCTTC.

With respect to this clone: Additional DNA sequences in this sample encode the identical CDR3. This chain joins TRBV6-2 or TRBV6-3 and TRBJ2-2; 7 bases align to TRBD2. The germline V gene has CDR1 MNHEY and CDR2 SVGEGT. CDR3 length: 17 amino acids. With V trimmed by 0 bases and J by 6 bases, 10 bases remained unmatched. CDR3 residues: CASSYSGLAGVSGELFF. CDR3 coding DNA: TGTGCCAGCAGTTACTCAGGCTTGGCGGGAGTTTCCGGGGAGCTGTTTTTT.